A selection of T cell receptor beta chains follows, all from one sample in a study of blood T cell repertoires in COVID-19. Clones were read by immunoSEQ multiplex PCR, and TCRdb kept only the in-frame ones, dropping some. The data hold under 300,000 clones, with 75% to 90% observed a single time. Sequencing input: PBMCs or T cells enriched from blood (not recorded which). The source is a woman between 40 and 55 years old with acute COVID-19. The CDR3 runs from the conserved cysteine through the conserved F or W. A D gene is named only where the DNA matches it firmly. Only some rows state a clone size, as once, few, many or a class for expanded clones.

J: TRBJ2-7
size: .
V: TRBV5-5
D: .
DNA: TGTGCCAGCAGCTTGGGGACAGTCTCCTACGAGCAGTACTTC
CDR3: CASSLGTVSYEQYF

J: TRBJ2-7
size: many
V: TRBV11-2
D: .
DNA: TGTGCCAGCAGCTTACAGGTGGGAGGAAACTACGAGCAGTACTTC
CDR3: CASSLQVGGNYEQYF

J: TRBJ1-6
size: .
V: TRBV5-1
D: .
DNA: TGCGCCAGCAGCCGCGGGGGGGATATTTCACCCCTCCACTTT
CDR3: CASSRGGDISPLHF

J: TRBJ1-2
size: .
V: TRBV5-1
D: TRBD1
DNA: TGCGCCAGCAGCTTAAGACAGGGGCCTAACTATGGCTACACCTTC
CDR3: CASSLRQGPNYGYTF

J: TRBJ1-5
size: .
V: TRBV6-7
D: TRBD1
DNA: TGTGCCAGCAGTTCAACAGGGGGCGGCAATCAGCCCCAGCATTTT
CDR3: CASSSTGGGNQPQHF

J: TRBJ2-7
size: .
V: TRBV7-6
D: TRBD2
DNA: TGTGCCAGCAGCTCCCCATGGACTAGCGGGAGCATCTACGAGCAGTACTTC
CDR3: CASSSPWTSGSIYEQYF

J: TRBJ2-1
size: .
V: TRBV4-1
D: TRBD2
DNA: TGCGCCAGCAGCCAATCTAGCGGGAGGGATTACAATGAGCAGTTCTTC
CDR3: CASSQSSGRDYNEQFF

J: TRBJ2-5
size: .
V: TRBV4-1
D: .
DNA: TGCGCCAGCAGCCAAGATAGCTTCGCGGCTAGCGACCAAGAGACCCAGTACTTC
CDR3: CASSQDSFAASDQETQYF

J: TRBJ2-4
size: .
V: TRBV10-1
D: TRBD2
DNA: TGCGCCAGCAGTGAGTCGTATAGCGGGACGGCCAAAAACATTCAGTACTTC
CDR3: CASSESYSGTAKNIQYF

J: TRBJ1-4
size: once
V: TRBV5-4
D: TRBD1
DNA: TGTGCCAGCAGTCAAGGACAGGGCGGAGATGGAAAACTGTTTTTT
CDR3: CASSQGQGGDGKLFF

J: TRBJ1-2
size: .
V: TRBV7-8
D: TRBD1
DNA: TGTGCCAGCAGCTCCGACAGGGGAAAAGGGGGCTACACCTTC
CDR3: CASSSDRGKGGYTF

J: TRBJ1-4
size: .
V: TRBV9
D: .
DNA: TGTGCCAGCAGCACCCTCCCTAGGGGCGATGAAAAACTGTTTTTT
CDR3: CASSTLPRGDEKLFF

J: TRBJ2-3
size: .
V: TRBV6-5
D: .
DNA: TGTGCCAGCGCGCGGGTCAGCACAGATACGCAGTATTTT
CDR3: CASARVSTDTQYF

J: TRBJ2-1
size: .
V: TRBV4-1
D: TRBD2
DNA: TGCGCCAGCACCGACCCGGGACTAGCTGGCTACAATGAGCAGTTCTTC
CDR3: CASTDPGLAGYNEQFF

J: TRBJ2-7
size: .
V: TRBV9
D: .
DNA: TGTGCCAGCAGTGGGATAGGGGACGAGCAGTACTTC
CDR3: CASSGIGDEQYF

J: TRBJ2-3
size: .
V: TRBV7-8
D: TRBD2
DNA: TGTGCCAGCAGCCCAAGGACTAGCGGAAGCACAGATACGCAGTATTTT
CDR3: CASSPRTSGSTDTQYF

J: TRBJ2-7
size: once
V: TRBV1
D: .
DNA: TGCACCAGCCCGCGCCACTACTACGAGCAGTACTTC
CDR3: CTSPRHYYEQYF

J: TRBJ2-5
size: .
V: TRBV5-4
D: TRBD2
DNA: TGTGCCAGCAGCTCATCCGGGACTAGAGGGACCCAGTACTTC
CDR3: CASSSSGTRGTQYF

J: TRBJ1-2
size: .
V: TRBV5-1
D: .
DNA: TGCGCCAGCAGCATTAAGGACAGTAGGAATGGCTACACCTTC
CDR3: CASSIKDSRNGYTF

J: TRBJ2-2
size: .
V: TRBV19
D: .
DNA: TGTGCCAGTAGTATATTCGGGAGTGCGACCGGGGAGCTGTTTTTT
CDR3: CASSIFGSATGELFF

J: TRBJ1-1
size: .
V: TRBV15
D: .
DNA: TGTGCCACCAGCAGAGATGCGGGGTTGAACACTGAAGCTTTCTTT
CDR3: CATSRDAGLNTEAFF

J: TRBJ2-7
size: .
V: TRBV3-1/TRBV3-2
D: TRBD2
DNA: TGTGCCACCCGGGGGGTCAGCTCCTACGAGCAGTACTTC
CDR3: CATRGVSSYEQYF

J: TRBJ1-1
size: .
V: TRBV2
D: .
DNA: TGTGCCAGCAGGGGGGACATGAACACTGAAGCTTTCTTT
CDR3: CASRGDMNTEAFF

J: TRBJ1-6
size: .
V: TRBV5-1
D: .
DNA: TGCGCCAGCAGCCCGGAGGATAATTCACCCCTCCACTTT
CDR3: CASSPEDNSPLHF

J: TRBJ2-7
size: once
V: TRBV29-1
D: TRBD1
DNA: TGCAGCGTTGTGACCCCCCGACAGGGGACCTTTTCCTACGAGCAGTACTTC
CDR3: CSVVTPRQGTFSYEQYF

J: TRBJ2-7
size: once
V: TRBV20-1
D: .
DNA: TGCAGTGCTCTCTTCGGACAGTCGGAATACTTC
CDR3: CSALFGQSEYF

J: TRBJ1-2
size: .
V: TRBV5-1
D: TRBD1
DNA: TGCGCCAGCAGAGAACAGGGGGCGGATGGCTACACCTTC
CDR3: CASREQGADGYTF

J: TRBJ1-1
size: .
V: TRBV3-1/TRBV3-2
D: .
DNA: TGTGCCAGCAGCCAAGAGACAGAAAACACTGAAGCTTTCTTT
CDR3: CASSQETENTEAFF

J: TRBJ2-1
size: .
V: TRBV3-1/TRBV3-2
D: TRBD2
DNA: TGTGCCAGCAGCCCTACTGGCGGGAGCTCCTACAATGAGCAGTTCTTC
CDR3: CASSPTGGSSYNEQFF

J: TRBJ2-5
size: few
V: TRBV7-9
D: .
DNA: TGTGCCAGCAGCTTAAGGGTACTTTCTAGGGGCCAAGAGACCCAGTACTTC
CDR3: CASSLRVLSRGQETQYF

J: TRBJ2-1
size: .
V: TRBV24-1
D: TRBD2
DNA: TGTGCCACCAGTGATTTGGCGGGAGTCCCACTTAGCTCCTACAAGGGGCAGTTCTTC
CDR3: CATSDLAGVPLSSYKGQFF

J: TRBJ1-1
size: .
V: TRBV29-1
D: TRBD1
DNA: TGCAGCGTTTGGGGGCTGACAGGGACCACTGAAGCTTTCTTT
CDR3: CSVWGLTGTTEAFF

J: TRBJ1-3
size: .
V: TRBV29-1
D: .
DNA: TGCAGCGTTGAAGAGGGGGCGACGGGGGGAAATATATATTTT
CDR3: CSVEEGATGGNIYF

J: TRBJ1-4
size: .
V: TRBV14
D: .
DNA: TGTGCCAGCAGCCTCCCCTCGGGTGACAATGAAAAACTGTTTTTT
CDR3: CASSLPSGDNEKLFF

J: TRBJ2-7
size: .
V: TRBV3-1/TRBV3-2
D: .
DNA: TGTGCCAGCAGCCAAGATTCTAGTGCCTACGAGCAGTACTTC
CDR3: CASSQDSSAYEQYF

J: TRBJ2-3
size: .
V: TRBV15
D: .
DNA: TGTGCCACCAGCAACGATGGGGCAGACACAGATACGCAGTATTTT
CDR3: CATSNDGADTDTQYF

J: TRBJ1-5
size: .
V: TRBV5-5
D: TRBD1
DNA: TGTGCCAGCAGCCTTGGACAGGAAATTAGGGGCAATCAGCCCCAGCATTTT
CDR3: CASSLGQEIRGNQPQHF

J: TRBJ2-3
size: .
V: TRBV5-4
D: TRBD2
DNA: TGTGCCAGCAGCTTGAGTAGCGGGACACCTAGCACAGATACGCAGTATTTT
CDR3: CASSLSSGTPSTDTQYF

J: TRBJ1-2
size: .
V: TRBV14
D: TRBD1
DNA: TGTGCCAGCAGCCCGGGACAGTTCAATGGCTACACCTTC
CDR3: CASSPGQFNGYTF

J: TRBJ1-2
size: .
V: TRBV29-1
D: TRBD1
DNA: TGCAGCGTTGACCCAAGGGGGCCCCGTAACTATGGCTACACCTTC
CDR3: CSVDPRGPRNYGYTF

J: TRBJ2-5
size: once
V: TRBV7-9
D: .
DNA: TGTGCCAGCGTCCGGACCACAGGGACCCAGTACTTC
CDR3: CASVRTTGTQYF

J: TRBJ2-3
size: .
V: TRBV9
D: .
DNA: TGTGCCAGCAGCCTCCAGCCCGGGAGAGGAGGAGATACGCAGTATTTT
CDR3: CASSLQPGRGGDTQYF

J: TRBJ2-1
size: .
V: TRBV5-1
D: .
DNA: TGCGCCAGCAGCATCCCAGGGTCTGAGCAGTTCTTC
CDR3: CASSIPGSEQFF

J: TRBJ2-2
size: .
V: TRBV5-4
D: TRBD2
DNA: TGTGCCATCCTTAGCGGAGCGGGGACCGGGGAGCTGTTTTTT
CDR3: CAILSGAGTGELFF

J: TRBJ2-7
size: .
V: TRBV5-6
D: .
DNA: TGTGCCAGCAGACTCAGGACTTACGAGCAGTACTTC
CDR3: CASRLRTYEQYF

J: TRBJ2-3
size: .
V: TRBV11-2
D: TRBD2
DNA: TGTGCCAGCAGCCCGACTAGCGGGAGCATCGATACGCAGTATTTT
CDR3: CASSPTSGSIDTQYF

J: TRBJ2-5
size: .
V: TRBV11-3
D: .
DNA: TGTGCCAGCAGCTTAGGAGGGCTTGAGACCCAGTACTTC
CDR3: CASSLGGLETQYF

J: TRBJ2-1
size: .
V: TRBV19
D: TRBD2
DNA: TGTGCCAGTAGAGGGACTAGCCTCCTCTTCTACAATGAGCAGTTCTTC
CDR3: CASRGTSLLFYNEQFF

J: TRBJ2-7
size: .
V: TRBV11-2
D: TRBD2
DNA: TGTGCCAGCAGCTTTTTTGGGGGGGAGGTGGAGACTTCCTACGAGCAGTACTTC
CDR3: CASSFFGGEVETSYEQYF

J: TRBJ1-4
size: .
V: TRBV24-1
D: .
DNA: TGTGCCACCAGACAGGGTTTGTATGAAAAACTGTTTTTT
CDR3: CATRQGLYEKLFF

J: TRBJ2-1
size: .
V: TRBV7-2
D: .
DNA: TGTGCCAGCAGTTCGGTTCTTTGGGAGCAGTTCTTC
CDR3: CASSSVLWEQFF

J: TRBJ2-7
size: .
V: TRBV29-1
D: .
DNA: TGCAGCGTGATACAGGGCCACGAGCAGTACTTC
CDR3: CSVIQGHEQYF